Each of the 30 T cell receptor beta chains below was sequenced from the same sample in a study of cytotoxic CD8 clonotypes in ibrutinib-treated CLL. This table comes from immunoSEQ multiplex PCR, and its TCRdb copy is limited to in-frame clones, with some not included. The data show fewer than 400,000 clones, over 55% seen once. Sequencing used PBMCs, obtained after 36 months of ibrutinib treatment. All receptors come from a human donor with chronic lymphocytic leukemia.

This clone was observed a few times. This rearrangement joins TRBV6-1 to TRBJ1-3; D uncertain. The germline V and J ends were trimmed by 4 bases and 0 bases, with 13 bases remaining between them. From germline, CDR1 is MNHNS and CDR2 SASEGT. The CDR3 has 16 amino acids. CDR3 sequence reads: CASSVDTAFSGNTIYF. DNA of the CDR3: TGTGCCAGCAGTGTCGACACAGCCTTCTCTGGAAACACCATATATTTT.

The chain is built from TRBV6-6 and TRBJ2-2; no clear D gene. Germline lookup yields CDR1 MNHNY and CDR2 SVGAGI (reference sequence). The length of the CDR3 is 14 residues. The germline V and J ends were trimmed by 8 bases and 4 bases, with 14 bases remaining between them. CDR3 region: CASLKPSSTGELFF. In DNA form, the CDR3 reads TGTGCCAGCCTCAAACCCAGCAGCACCGGGGAGCTGTTTTTT.

CDR3 residues: CASSLGRRSTGELFF. CDR3 DNA: TGTGCCAGCAGCTTGGGCAGGAGGTCCACCGGGGAGCTGTTTTTT. The gene calls are TRBV5-6 and TRBJ2-2, with D maybe TRBD2 (5 bases). Trimming removed 0 bases from V and 4 bases from J, with 10 bases in between. The CDR3 is 15 residues long. CDR1 is SGHDT, CDR2 YYEEEE, per germline.

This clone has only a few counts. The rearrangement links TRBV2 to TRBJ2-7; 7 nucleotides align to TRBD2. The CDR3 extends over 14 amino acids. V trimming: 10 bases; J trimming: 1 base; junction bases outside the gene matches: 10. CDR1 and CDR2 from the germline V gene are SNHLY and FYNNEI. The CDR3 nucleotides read TGTGCCAAAACTAGCGACCAGGAATCCTACGAGCAGTACTTC. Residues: CAKTSDQESYEQYF.

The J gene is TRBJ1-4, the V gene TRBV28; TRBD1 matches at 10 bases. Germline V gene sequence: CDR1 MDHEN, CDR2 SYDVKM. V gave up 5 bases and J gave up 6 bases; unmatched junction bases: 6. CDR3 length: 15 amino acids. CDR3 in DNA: TGTGCCAGCAGTGTGACAGGGGGCGCCGATGAAAAACTGTTTTTT. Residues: CASSVTGGADEKLFF.

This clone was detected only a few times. This CDR3 reads CASSLRRGLAETQYF. As DNA, the CDR3 is TGTGCCAGCAGCCTCCGAAGGGGACTAGCCGAGACCCAGTACTTC. V gene TRBV11-2 combines with J gene TRBJ2-5; 9 bases are a match to TRBD2. CDR3 length equals 15 residues. V lost 5 bases, J lost 5 bases, and 9 bases stayed unmatched. CDR1 and CDR2 (germline): SGHAT, FQNNGV. The full variable domain, completed using reference TRBV11-2 and TRBJ2-5, is EAGVAQSPRYKIIEKRQSVAFWCNPISGHATLYWYQQILGQGPKLLIQFQNNGVVDDSQLPKDRFSAERLKGVDSTLKIQPAKLEDSAVYLCASSLRRGLAETQYFGPGTRLLVL.

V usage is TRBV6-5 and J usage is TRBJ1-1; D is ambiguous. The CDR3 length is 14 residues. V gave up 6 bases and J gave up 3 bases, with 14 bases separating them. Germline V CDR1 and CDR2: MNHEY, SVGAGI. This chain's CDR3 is CASSQRYEYTEAFF. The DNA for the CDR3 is TGTGCCAGCAGCCAGAGGTACGAATACACTGAAGCTTTCTTT.

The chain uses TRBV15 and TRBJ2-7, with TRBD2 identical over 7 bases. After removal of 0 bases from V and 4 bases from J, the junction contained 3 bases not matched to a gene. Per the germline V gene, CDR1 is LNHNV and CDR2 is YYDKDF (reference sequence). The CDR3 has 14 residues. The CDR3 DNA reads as TGTGCCACCAGCAGAGATCGGGGAGGGTACGAGCAGTACTTC. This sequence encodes CATSRDRGGYEQYF.

As DNA, the CDR3 is TGTGCCAGCAGTTCAGGACTAGCCTCCGATACGCAGTATTTT. It encodes CASSSGLASDTQYF. The chain links TRBV6-5 to TRBJ2-3; TRBD2 agrees at 8 bases. Germline CDR1 reads MNHEY; CDR2 reads SVGAGI. The V and J ends lost 4 bases and 6 bases, in that order; junction bases with no gene match: 6. This CDR3 comprises 14 residues.

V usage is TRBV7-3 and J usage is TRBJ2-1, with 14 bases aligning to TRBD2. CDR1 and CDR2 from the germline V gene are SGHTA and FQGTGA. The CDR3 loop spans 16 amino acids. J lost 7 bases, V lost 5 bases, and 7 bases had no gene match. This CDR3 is CASSPTSGRARNEQFF. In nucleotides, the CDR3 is TGTGCCAGCAGCCCGACTAGCGGGAGGGCTAGGAATGAGCAGTTCTTC.

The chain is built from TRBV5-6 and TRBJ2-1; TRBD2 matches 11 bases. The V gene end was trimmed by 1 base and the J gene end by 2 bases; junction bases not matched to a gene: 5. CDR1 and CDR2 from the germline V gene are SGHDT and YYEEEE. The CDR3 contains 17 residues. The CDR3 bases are TGTGCCAGCAGCTTGACCGTGACTAGCGGGGCCTACAATGAGCAGTTCTTC. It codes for CASSLTVTSGAYNEQFF.

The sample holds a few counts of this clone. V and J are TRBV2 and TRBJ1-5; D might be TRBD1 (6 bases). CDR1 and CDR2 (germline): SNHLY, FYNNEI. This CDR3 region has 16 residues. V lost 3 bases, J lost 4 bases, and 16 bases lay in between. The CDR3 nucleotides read TGTGCCAGCAGTGATTTTCCGACAGGATGGAATCAGCCCCAGCATTTT. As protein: CASSDFPTGWNQPQHF. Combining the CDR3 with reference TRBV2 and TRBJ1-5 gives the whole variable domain EPEVTQTPSHQVTQMGQEVILRCVPISNHLYFYWYRQILGQKVEFLVSFYNNEISEKSEIFDDQFSVERPDGSNFTLKIRSTKLEDSAMYFCASSDFPTGWNQPQHFGDGTRLSIL.

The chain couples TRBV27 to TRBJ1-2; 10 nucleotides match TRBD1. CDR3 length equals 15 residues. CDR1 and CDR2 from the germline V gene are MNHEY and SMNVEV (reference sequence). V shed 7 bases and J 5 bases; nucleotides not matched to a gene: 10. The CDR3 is CASISRQGAGYGYTF. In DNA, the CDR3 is TGTGCCAGCATTTCGAGACAGGGGGCTGGGTATGGCTACACCTTC.

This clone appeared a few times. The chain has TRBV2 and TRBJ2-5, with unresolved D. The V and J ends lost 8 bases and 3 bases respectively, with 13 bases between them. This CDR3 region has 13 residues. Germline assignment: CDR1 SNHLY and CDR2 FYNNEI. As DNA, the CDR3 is TGTGCCAGCGAAACGGGCCGCAAAGAGACCCAGTACTTC. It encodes CASETGRKETQYF.

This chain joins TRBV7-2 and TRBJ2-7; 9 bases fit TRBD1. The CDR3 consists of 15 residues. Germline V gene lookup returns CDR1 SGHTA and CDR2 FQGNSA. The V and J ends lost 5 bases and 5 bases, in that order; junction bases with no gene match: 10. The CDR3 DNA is TGTGCCAGCAGCCGGCGCTCCGGACAGGGGAACGAGCAGTACTTC. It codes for CASSRRSGQGNEQYF.

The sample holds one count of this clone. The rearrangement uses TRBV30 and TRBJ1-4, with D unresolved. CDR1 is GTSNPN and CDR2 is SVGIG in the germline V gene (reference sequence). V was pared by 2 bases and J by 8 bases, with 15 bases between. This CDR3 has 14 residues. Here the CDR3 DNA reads TGTGCCTGGAGTACGTTGAGGTATTTGGAAAAACTGTTTTTT. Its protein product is CAWSTLRYLEKLFF.

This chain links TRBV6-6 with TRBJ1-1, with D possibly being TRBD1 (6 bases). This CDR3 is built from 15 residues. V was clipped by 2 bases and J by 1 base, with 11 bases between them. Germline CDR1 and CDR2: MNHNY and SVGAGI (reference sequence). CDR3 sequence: CASSYPGGGNTEAFF. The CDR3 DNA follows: TGTGCCAGCAGTTACCCCGGAGGGGGGAACACTGAAGCTTTCTTT.

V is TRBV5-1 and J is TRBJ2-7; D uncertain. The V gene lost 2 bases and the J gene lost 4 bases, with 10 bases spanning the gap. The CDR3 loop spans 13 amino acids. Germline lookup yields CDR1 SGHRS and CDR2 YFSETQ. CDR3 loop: CASSLGGEYEQYF. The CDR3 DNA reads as TGCGCCAGCAGCTTAGGCGGAGAATACGAGCAGTACTTC. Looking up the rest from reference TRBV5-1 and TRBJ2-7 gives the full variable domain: KAGVTQTPRYLIKTRGQQVTLSCSPISGHRSVSWYQQTPGQGLQFLFEYFSETQRNKGNFPGRFSGRQFSNSRSEMNVSTLELGDSALYLCASSLGGEYEQYFGPGTRLTVT.

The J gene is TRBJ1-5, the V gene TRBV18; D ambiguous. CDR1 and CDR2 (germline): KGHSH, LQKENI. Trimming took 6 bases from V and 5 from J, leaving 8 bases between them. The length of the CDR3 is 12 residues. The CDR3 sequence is CASSLGHQPQHF. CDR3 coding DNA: TGTGCCAGCTCCCTTGGACATCAGCCCCAGCATTTT.

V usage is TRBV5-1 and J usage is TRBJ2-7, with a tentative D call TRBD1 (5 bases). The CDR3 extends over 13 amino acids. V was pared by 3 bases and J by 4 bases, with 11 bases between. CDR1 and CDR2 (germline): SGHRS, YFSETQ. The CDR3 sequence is CASSSQGGYEQYF. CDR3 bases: TGCGCCAGCAGCTCCCAGGGTGGGTACGAGCAGTACTTC.

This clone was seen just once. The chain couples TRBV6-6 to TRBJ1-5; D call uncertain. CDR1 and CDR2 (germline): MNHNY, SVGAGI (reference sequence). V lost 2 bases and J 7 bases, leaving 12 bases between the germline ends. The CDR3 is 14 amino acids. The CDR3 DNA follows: TGTGCCAGCAGTTACCGATCGAACGGGCAGCCCCAGCATTTT. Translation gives CASSYRSNGQPQHF.

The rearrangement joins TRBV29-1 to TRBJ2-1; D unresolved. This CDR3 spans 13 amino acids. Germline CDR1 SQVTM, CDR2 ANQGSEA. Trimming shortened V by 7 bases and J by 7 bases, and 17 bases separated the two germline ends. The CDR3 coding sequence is TGCAGCGCTGTGGACGGCCTTAGGAATGAGCAGTTCTTC. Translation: CSAVDGLRNEQFF.

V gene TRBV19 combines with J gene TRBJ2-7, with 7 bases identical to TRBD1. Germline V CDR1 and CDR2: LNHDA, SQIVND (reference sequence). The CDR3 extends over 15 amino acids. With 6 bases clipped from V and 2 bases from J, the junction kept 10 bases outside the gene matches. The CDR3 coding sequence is TGTGCCAGTAGCATGTCCGGGACAGATACCTACGAGCAGTACTTC. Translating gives CASSMSGTDTYEQYF.

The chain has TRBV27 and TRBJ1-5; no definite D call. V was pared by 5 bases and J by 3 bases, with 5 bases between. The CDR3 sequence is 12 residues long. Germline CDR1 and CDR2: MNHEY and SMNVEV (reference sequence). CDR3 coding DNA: TGTGCCAGCAGTAACCCCAATCAGCCCCAGCATTTT. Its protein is CASSNPNQPQHF.

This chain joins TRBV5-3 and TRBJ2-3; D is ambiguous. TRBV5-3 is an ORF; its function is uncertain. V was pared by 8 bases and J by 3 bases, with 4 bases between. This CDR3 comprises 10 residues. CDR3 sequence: CARKTDTQYF. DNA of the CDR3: TGTGCCAGGAAAACAGATACGCAGTATTTT.

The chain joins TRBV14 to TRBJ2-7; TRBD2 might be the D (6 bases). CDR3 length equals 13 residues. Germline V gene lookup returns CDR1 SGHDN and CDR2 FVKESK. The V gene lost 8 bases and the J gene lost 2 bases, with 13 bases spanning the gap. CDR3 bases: TGTGCCAGCGCCAACTCGGGGGCCTACGAGCAGTACTTC. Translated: CASANSGAYEQYF.

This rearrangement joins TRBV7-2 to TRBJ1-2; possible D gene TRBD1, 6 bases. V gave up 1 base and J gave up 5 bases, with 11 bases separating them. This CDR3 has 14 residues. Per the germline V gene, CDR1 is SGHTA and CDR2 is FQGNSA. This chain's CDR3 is CASSLGGRGYGYTF. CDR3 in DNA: TGTGCCAGCAGCTTAGGAGGCAGGGGATATGGCTACACCTTC.

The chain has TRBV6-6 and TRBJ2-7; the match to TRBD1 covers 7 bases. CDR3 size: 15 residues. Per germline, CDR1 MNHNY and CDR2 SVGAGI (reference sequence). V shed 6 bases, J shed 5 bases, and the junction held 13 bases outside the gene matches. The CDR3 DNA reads TGTGCCAGCAGCCTTCTCCCGACAGGGCTGGACGAGCAGTACTTC. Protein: CASSLLPTGLDEQYF.

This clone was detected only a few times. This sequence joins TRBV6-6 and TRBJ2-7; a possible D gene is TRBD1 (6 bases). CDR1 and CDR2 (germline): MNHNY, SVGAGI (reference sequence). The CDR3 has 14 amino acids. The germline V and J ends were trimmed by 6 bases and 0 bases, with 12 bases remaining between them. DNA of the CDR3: TGTGCCAGCAGGGGGGCCGAAAGCTCCTACGAGCAGTACTTC. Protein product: CASRGAESSYEQYF.

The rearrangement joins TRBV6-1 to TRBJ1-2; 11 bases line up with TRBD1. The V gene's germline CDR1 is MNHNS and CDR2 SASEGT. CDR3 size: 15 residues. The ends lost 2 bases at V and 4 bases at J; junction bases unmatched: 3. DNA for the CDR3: TGTGCCAGCAGTGAAACGGACAGGGGGCTCTATGGCTACACCTTC. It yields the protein CASSETDRGLYGYTF.